These T cell receptor beta chains were read from a single sample in a study of blood T cell repertoires in COVID-19. The table came from immunoSEQ multiplex PCR; TCRdb's copy has only in-frame clones and leaves some out. The sample contains about 110,000 clones, 65% to 75% of which appear only once. Sequencing was done on a sample of peripheral blood. These receptors were obtained from a human donor with acute or convalescent COVID-19. The donor label of this sample is uncertain. Each CDR3 is given with its conserved first and last residue. The D gene is left open where the match is weak. Clone sizes are given selectively: once, few, many, or a class where the clone is expanded.

cdr3_length j_call v_call clone_size d_call cdr3_nt cdr3_aa
11 TRBJ2-2 TRBV6-5 once . TGTGCCAGCACGCGGGCCGGGGAGCTGTTTTTT CASTRAGELFF
16 TRBJ1-4 TRBV5-8 . TRBD1 TGTGCCAGCAGCTTGATGGGCAGGGGGGATAATGAAAAACTGTTTTTT CASSLMGRGDNEKLFF
13 TRBJ2-1 TRBV19 . . TGTGCCAGTAGTAGGGTACAGGGCGATGAGCAGTTCTTC CASSRVQGDEQFF
15 TRBJ1-1 TRBV7-6 . . TGTGCCAGCAGCTTAGAGAGAGGGCGGACGTCTGGAGCTTTCTTT CASSLERGRTSGAFF
12 TRBJ2-7 TRBV29-1 few TRBD1 TGCAGCGTTGTTTCAGGGGGTGACGAGCAGTACTTC CSVVSGGDEQYF
15 TRBJ2-5 TRBV25-1 . . TGTGCCAGCACCCTGAAGACGGGGTTGGGGGAGACCCAGTACTTC CASTLKTGLGETQYF
15 TRBJ1-5 TRBV28 . TRBD1 TGTGCCAGCAGTTTACGGGACAGGGCCTATCAGCCCCAGCATTTT CASSLRDRAYQPQHF
12 TRBJ2-1 TRBV28 . . TGTGCCAGCACCTTAAATGGGCATGAGCAGTTCTTC CASTLNGHEQFF
14 TRBJ1-6 TRBV5-8 . TRBD1 TGTGCCAGCAGCTTAGAATACAGGGGTTCACCCCTCCACTTT CASSLEYRGSPLHF
16 TRBJ1-1 TRBV19 few TRBD1 TGTGCCAGTATACCGGGACAGGGGTTACGGAACACTGAAGCTTTCTTT CASIPGQGLRNTEAFF
14 TRBJ2-2 TRBV5-1 once . TGCGCCAGCAGCTTGGAAGGTACAGTCGGGGAGCTGTTTTTT CASSLEGTVGELFF
13 TRBJ1-5 TRBV30 . . TGTGCCTGGAGTGTGGGAGACAATCAGCCCCAGCATTTT CAWSVGDNQPQHF
13 TRBJ2-5 TRBV24-1 . TRBD2 TGTGCCACCCAGACTAGCGGGGACGAGACCCAGTACTTC CATQTSGDETQYF
15 TRBJ1-1 TRBV30 . . TGTGCCTGGAGTGTCGGAGCGGGTATGAACACTGAAGCTTTCTTT CAWSVGAGMNTEAFF
17 TRBJ1-4 TRBV7-8 . . TGTGCCAGCAGCTTATTAGCTGGGAGGCGGACTAATGAAAAACTGTTTTTT CASSLLAGRRTNEKLFF
15 TRBJ2-1 TRBV5-1 . TRBD1 TGCGCCAGCAGCTTGGGGTCGCCGGGACAGGGTGAGCAGTTCTTC CASSLGSPGQGEQFF
13 TRBJ2-5 TRBV5-6 . . TGTGCCAGCAGCCTGACATTGATAGAGACCCAGTACTTC CASSLTLIETQYF
15 TRBJ1-6 TRBV4-1 . . TGCGCCAGCAGCCAAGTCTTGAGGTTTCGCTCACCCCTCCACTTT CASSQVLRFRSPLHF
14 TRBJ1-1 TRBV3-1/TRBV3-2 . . TGTGCCAGCAGCCAACGGGGGTCTCGGACTGAAGCTTTCTTT CASSQRGSRTEAFF
14 TRBJ1-2 TRBV28 . TRBD1 TGTGCCAGCGGAACCACAGGGGGAGACTATGGCTACACCTTC CASGTTGGDYGYTF
17 TRBJ2-1 TRBV6-1 . . TGTGCCAGCAGTGAAGCGCTAGGGGTTAGCTCCTACAATGAGCAGTTCTTC CASSEALGVSSYNEQFF
13 TRBJ2-6 TRBV2 . . TGTGCCAGCGCAGGGTCTGGGGCCAACGTCCTGACTTTC CASAGSGANVLTF
15 TRBJ2-2 TRBV24-1 few . TGTGCCACCAGTGACCCAGGGCTGAACACCGGGGAGCTGTTTTTT CATSDPGLNTGELFF
14 TRBJ1-3 TRBV9 once . TGTGCCAGCAGTCAACAGGGCTCTGGAAACACCATATATTTT CASSQQGSGNTIYF
12 TRBJ1-3 TRBV12-3/TRBV12-4 . . TGTGCCAGCAGTTTCCGGGGGGGGTTTTCGAATTTT CASSFRGGFSNF
12 TRBJ2-7 TRBV5-5 . . TGTGCCAGCAGCATGACAGCCTACGAGCAGTACTTC CASSMTAYEQYF
14 TRBJ1-5 TRBV28 . . TGTGCCAGCAGCCTTGGACTTGCCGGGCGGCCCCAGCATTTT CASSLGLAGRPQHF
16 TRBJ2-2 TRBV6-5 few . TGTGCCAGCAGTTACTCGTGGGGGGTGTCGGCCGGGGAGCTGTTTTTT CASSYSWGVSAGELFF
15 TRBJ1-5 TRBV4-1 many . TGCGCCAGCAGCCAAGATTGGGAGCTCAATCAGCCCCAGCATTTT CASSQDWELNQPQHF
14 TRBJ1-3 TRBV21-1 . . TGCTTCTATTCCACAGGGGGCTCTGGAAACACCATATATTTT CFYSTGGSGNTIYF
21 TRBJ1-4 TRBV4-2 few TRBD1 TGTGCCAGCAGCCAAGATATAGGTGGGACAGGGTGGGGTGGGACTAATGAAAAACTGTTTTTT CASSQDIGGTGWGGTNEKLFF